This TCR beta chain was identified during a study of control samples from healthy donors and cancer patients. Germline V CDR1 and CDR2: MNHEY, SVGEGT. The CDR3 has 16 amino acids. The V end was cut by 2 bases, the J end by 5 bases, with 15 bases between. Data came from immunoSEQ multiplex PCR; TCRdb stores just in-frame clones and leaves some out. The data show around 93,000 clones, 85% to 90% seen once. The V call is TRBV6-2 or TRBV6-3, the J call TRBJ2-2; D may be TRBD1 or TRBD2 (5 bases each). What was sequenced was blood. This clonotype originated in a man younger than 40 in good health. CDR3 nucleotides: TGTGCCAGCAGTTACCCCACCGGGACGGGTACCGGGGAGCTGTTTTTT. The encoded protein is CASSYPTGTGTGELFF.